These 29 T cell receptor beta chains were all obtained from the same sample, sequenced in a study of CD8 T cells in ankylosing spondylitis. In TCRdb, the 5' RACE reads were re-called with MiXCR into one record per CDR3 protein. The repertoire consists of approximately 250,000 distinct CDR3 sequences, with 10% to 13% occurring once and the leading ten covering less than 3%. Source material: blood, either unsorted or a sorted T cell fraction (not recorded which). All receptors come from a male donor with ankylosing spondylitis or in good health (not recorded which).

This clonotype was observed at least ten times. The V gene is TRBV5-1, the J gene TRBJ2-3; D might be TRBD2 (6 bases). V was clipped by 0 bases and J by 0 bases, with 14 bases between them. The CDR3 covers 17 residues. CDR1 SGHRS and CDR2 YFSETQ come from the germline V gene. The CDR3 DNA sequence: TGCGCCAGCAGCTTGGCCCTTGAGCGGGCTAGCACAGATACGCAGTATTTT. Its translation: CASSLALERASTDTQYF.

Ten or more counts support this clonotype. The chain combines TRBV20-1 with TRBJ2-7; 13 bases line up with TRBD2. The V gene's germline CDR1 is DFQATT and CDR2 SNEGSKA (reference sequence). The CDR3 covers 15 residues. The J segment lost 3 bases and the V segment lost 5 bases, leaving 7 bases of the junction unmatched. The CDR3: CSALGGTSGNYEQYF. The CDR3 DNA reads as TGCAGTGCTCTGGGGGGGACTAGCGGGAACTACGAGCAGTACTTC.

This clonotype appeared a few times. V gene TRBV18 combines with J gene TRBJ1-1, with D perhaps TRBD1 (6 bases). The germline V and J ends were trimmed by 6 bases and 6 bases, with 20 bases remaining between them. CDR1 and CDR2 from the germline V gene are KGHSH and LQKENI. The length of the CDR3 is 15 residues. The CDR3 sequence: CASSLSGGRVAEAFF. CDR3 bases: TGTGCCAGCTCTCTCAGCGGGGGGCGAGTAGCTGAAGCTTTCTTT.

Ten or more counts support this clonotype. CDR3 protein: CASSLATGGTEAFF. CDR3 nucleotides: TGTGCCAGCAGCCTAGCGACAGGGGGGACTGAAGCTTTCTTT. The rearrangement uses TRBV5-6 and TRBJ1-1; 9 bases agree with TRBD1. V dropped 4 bases and J dropped 5; count of bases not matched to a gene: 6. Germline-derived CDR1 and CDR2 are SGHDT and YYEEEE. This CDR3 region has 14 residues.

This clonotype was seen a single time. V is TRBV10-2 and J is TRBJ1-2, with 7 bases that match TRBD1. The CDR3 is 12 amino acids. In germline, CDR1 is WSHSY, CDR2 SAAADI. Losses at the gene ends were 10 bases for V and 8 bases for J; bases not matched to a gene: 10. The CDR3 protein is CAIYDRAGGYTF. The DNA for the CDR3 is TGCGCCATCTACGACAGGGCTGGAGGCTACACCTTC.

The chain is built from TRBV20-1 and TRBJ2-3; D perhaps matches TRBD2 (6 bases). Germline CDR1 DFQATT, CDR2 SNEGSKA (reference sequence). Trimming cost V 2 bases and J 4 bases, with 31 bases left between them. This CDR3 region has 20 residues. CDR3 in amino acids: CSARPGGGAGSERKADTQYF. CDR3 bases: TGCAGTGCTAGACCCGGCGGAGGGGCGGGCTCGGAGAGGAAGGCAGATACGCAGTATTTT.

This clonotype was seen ten or more times. This sequence joins TRBV7-2 and TRBJ1-2; D gene unclear. V was clipped by 6 bases and J by 7 bases, with 18 bases between them. Germline CDR1 reads SGHTA; CDR2 reads FQGNSA. The CDR3 has 14 residues. Here the CDR3 DNA reads TGTGCCAGCAGAGTAGGATTGGGGAGTGCTGGCTACACCTTC. Its translation: CASRVGLGSAGYTF.

This clonotype was counted ten times or more. The rearrangement joins TRBV29-1 to TRBJ2-7, with 10 bases matching TRBD1. The CDR3 contains 15 residues. Germline V gives CDR1 SQVTM, CDR2 ANQGSEA. V was clipped by 1 base and J by 0 bases; unmatched bases: 3. The CDR3 is CSVEVDRGTSYEQYF. For the CDR3, the DNA is TGCAGCGTTGAAGTGGACAGGGGGACCTCCTACGAGCAGTACTTC.

This clonotype was observed many times. The CDR3, as DNA: TGCAGTGCTAGAGGCTCAGAGCGGGGGAGAGGCACAGATACGCAGTATTTT. It codes for CSARGSERGRGTDTQYF. The chain links TRBV20-1 to TRBJ2-3, with 8 bases that match TRBD2. After removal of 1 base from V and 1 base from J, the junction contained 10 bases not matched to a gene. Germline V gene data show CDR1 as DFQATT and CDR2 as SNEGSKA (reference sequence). The CDR3 consists of 17 residues.

The table lists this clonotype with many counts. The rearrangement links TRBV29-1 to TRBJ2-1, with D possibly being TRBD1 (5 bases). The length of the CDR3 is 10 residues. CDR1 is SQVTM and CDR2 is ANQGSEA in the germline V gene. Trimming removed 5 bases at V and 7 bases at J, with 6 bases between. CDR3 nucleotides: TGCAGCGTTTCAGGGAATGAGCAGTTCTTC. Protein product: CSVSGNEQFF.

This clonotype occurred many times. The chain has TRBV20-1 and TRBJ2-1, with 8 bases identical to TRBD2. There are 13 residues in the CDR3. Germline V gives CDR1 DFQATT, CDR2 SNEGSKA (reference sequence). Trimming removed 7 bases from V and 7 bases from J; junction bases left unmatched: 9. The CDR3 DNA follows: TGCAGTGTTATCGGGGGGGCGGGGAATGAGCAGTTCTTC. Translating it yields CSVIGGAGNEQFF.

This clonotype came up a few times. The chain combines TRBV12-3 or TRBV12-4 with TRBJ2-5, with 7 bases aligning to TRBD1. V gave up 3 bases and J gave up 4 bases; unmatched junction bases: 8. The CDR3 runs 15 residues. The CDR3 nucleotides are TGTGCCAGCAGTTTCACAGGGGTTTCCCGAGAGACCCAGTACTTC. The encoded protein is CASSFTGVSRETQYF.

This clonotype occurred many times. The chain carries TRBV2 and TRBJ2-7; 10 positions agree with TRBD2. V lost 8 bases and J lost 2; bases outside the gene matches: 6. CDR1 is SNHLY and CDR2 is FYNNEI in the germline V gene. The CDR3 sequence is 14 residues long. The CDR3 sequence is CASHSGGLPYEQYF. The CDR3, as DNA: TGTGCCAGCCATAGCGGGGGGCTACCCTACGAGCAGTACTTC.

This clonotype has a count of ten or more. This chain joins TRBV20-1 and TRBJ2-3; possible D gene TRBD2, 7 bases. V lost 6 bases to trimming and J lost 5 bases, with 12 bases between them. Germline loops: CDR1 DFQATT, CDR2 SNEGSKA (reference sequence). CDR3 length: 12 amino acids. The CDR3: CSASGGGDTQYF. CDR3 DNA sequence: TGCAGTGCCTCGGGGGGCGGAGATACGCAGTATTTT.

This chain uses TRBV29-1 with TRBJ1-2, with TRBD1 matching 7 bases. This CDR3 spans 13 amino acids. The germline gives CDR1 SQVTM, CDR2 ANQGSEA. V was clipped by 6 bases and J by 3 bases; unmatched bases: 7. CDR3 region: CSVGEGTDYGYTF. CDR3 nucleotides: TGCAGCGTGGGGGAAGGGACAGACTATGGCTACACCTTC.

CDR3 nucleotide sequence: TGTGCCAGCAGTTACGACAGGGGGGGGACCCAGTACTTC. Translated: CASSYDRGGTQYF. The chain has TRBV6-5 and TRBJ2-5; 9 nucleotides match TRBD1. The V gene's germline CDR1 is MNHEY and CDR2 SVGAGI. The CDR3 is 13 residues long. V lost 2 bases, J lost 7 bases, and 2 bases stayed unmatched.

This clonotype has at least ten counts. V is TRBV20-1 and J is TRBJ2-1, with 8 bases lining up with TRBD2. The J segment lost 0 bases and the V segment lost 6 bases, leaving 7 bases of the junction unmatched. The CDR3 is made up of 15 amino acids. CDR1 is DFQATT and CDR2 is SNEGSKA in the germline V gene (reference sequence). The CDR3 sequence is CSAKNTSGSYNEQFF. In DNA, the CDR3 is TGCAGTGCCAAAAATACTAGCGGCTCCTACAATGAGCAGTTCTTC.

V usage is TRBV7-9 and J usage is TRBJ2-7; weak D call: TRBD1 (5 bases). The CDR3 runs 16 residues. In germline, CDR1 is SEHNR, CDR2 FQNEAQ (reference sequence). V was cut by 5 bases and J by 3 bases, with 20 bases left in between. The CDR3 protein is CASSTELGARFYEQYF. The CDR3, as DNA: TGTGCCAGCAGCACCGAGCTAGGGGCCCGATTCTACGAGCAGTACTTC.

A few counts support this clonotype. The chain uses TRBV30 and TRBJ2-5, with 9 bases that match TRBD1. This CDR3 contains 15 residues. The germline gives CDR1 GTSNPN, CDR2 SVGIG (reference sequence). With 2 bases clipped from V and 7 bases from J, the junction kept 11 bases outside the gene matches. CDR3 sequence: CAWSPDRGPSGTQYF. The CDR3 bases are TGTGCCTGGAGTCCGGACAGGGGCCCCTCGGGGACCCAGTACTTC. Complete variable domain (other parts from reference TRBV30 and TRBJ2-5): SQTIHQWPATLVQPVGSPLSLECTVEGTSNPNLYWYRQAAGRGLQLLFYSVGIGQISSEVPQNLSASRPQDRQFILSSKKLLLSDSGFYLCAWSPDRGPSGTQYFGPGTRLLVL.

This clonotype was seen at least ten times. The chain carries TRBV7-7 and TRBJ2-1; D gene ambiguous. V was trimmed by 4 bases and J by 4 bases, leaving 11 bases between them. CDR1 is SSHAT and CDR2 is FNYEAQ in the germline V gene (reference sequence). This CDR3 contains 14 residues. The CDR3 region has the DNA TGTGCCAGCAGCTCCGGACCAGGTTACAATGAGCAGTTCTTC. It is translated as CASSSGPGYNEQFF.

This clonotype has ten or more counts. The genes are TRBV20-1 and TRBJ2-5; 14 nucleotides match TRBD2. V dropped 6 bases and J dropped 4; count of bases not matched to a gene: 16. This CDR3 region has 18 residues. Germline V gene lookup returns CDR1 DFQATT and CDR2 SNEGSKA (reference sequence). The DNA for the CDR3 is TGCAGTGCCCCAAGACCGGGACTAGCGGGAGTAGGGGGAGAGACCCAGTACTTC. Its protein is CSAPRPGLAGVGGETQYF.

At least ten counts were recorded for this clonotype. This chain uses TRBV6-5 with TRBJ2-5; D gene unclear. The CDR3 runs 14 residues. Between the trimmed V and J ends, which lost 2 bases and 3 bases, there was a span of 10 bases. CDR1 is MNHEY, CDR2 SVGAGI, per germline. CDR3 in amino acids: CASSYGFQEETQYF. The CDR3 DNA reads as TGTGCCAGCAGTTACGGCTTCCAAGAAGAGACCCAGTACTTC.

This clonotype was recorded a few times. The chain couples TRBV7-9 to TRBJ2-3; possibly TRBD2 for D (7 bases). V lost 5 bases and J 5 bases, leaving 14 bases between the germline ends. CDR1 SEHNR and CDR2 FQNEAQ come from the germline V gene (reference sequence). CDR3 length: 14 amino acids. CDR3 DNA: TGTGCCAGCAGCAAAGGGGGGGCCGTAGATACGCAGTATTTT. Its translation is CASSKGGAVDTQYF. Drawing the rest from reference TRBV7-9 and TRBJ2-3, the complete variable domain is DTGVSQNPRHKITKRGQNVTFRCDPISEHNRLYWYRQTLGQGPEFLTYFQNEAQLEKSRLLSDRFSAERPKGSFSTLEIQRTEQGDSAMYLCASSKGGAVDTQYFGPGTRLTVL.

Many counts were recorded for this clonotype. This sequence joins TRBV5-1 and TRBJ1-6; D gene unclear. CDR1 and CDR2 from the germline V gene are SGHRS and YFSETQ. The CDR3 runs to 13 residues. V was cut by 2 bases and J by 7 bases, with 7 bases left in between. The CDR3 DNA follows: TGCGCCAGCAGCTTTAACGACAATTCACCCCTCCACTTT. The encoded protein is CASSFNDNSPLHF.

This clonotype was observed a few times. The chain recombines TRBV7-8 with TRBJ1-5, with TRBD1 matching 8 bases. This CDR3 is 17 amino acids long. J gave up 1 base and V 5 bases, and 10 bases lay outside the gene matches. CDR1 SGHVS and CDR2 FQNEAQ come from the germline V gene. The DNA of the CDR3 is TGTGCCAGCAGCCATCCGACAGGGGAAGGGAGCAATCAGCCCCAGCATTTT. Protein: CASSHPTGEGSNQPQHF.

The CDR3 DNA reads TGTGCCAGCAGCTTAGTAGCGGGAGCCCAAGAGACCCAGTACTTC. Translation: CASSLVAGAQETQYF. V usage is TRBV7-9 and J usage is TRBJ2-5, with TRBD2 matching 9 bases. The CDR3 spans 15 residues. Germline loops: CDR1 SEHNR, CDR2 FQNEAQ (reference sequence). V trimming: 1 base; J trimming: 1 base; junction bases outside the gene matches: 1.

This chain joins TRBV7-9 and TRBJ2-1; a weak D match, TRBD2 (5 bases). The CDR3 contains 15 residues. Germline CDR1 is SEHNR and CDR2 is FQNEAQ (reference sequence). V lost 2 bases and J lost 1, with 9 bases in between. CDR3 in amino acids: CASSLKAGSYNEQFF. As DNA, the CDR3 is TGTGCCAGCAGCTTAAAGGCGGGTTCCTACAATGAGCAGTTCTTC. Filled out from reference TRBV7-9 and TRBJ2-1, the complete variable domain reads DTGVSQNPRHKITKRGQNVTFRCDPISEHNRLYWYRQTLGQGPEFLTYFQNEAQLEKSRLLSDRFSAERPKGSFSTLEIQRTEQGDSAMYLCASSLKAGSYNEQFFGPGTRLTVL.

V and J are TRBV27 and TRBJ2-7, with D possibly called TRBD1 or TRBD2 (5 bases each). V dropped 1 base and J dropped 7 bases, with 14 bases sitting between them. The CDR3 has 14 amino acids. Germline V CDR1 and CDR2: MNHEY, SMNVEV (reference sequence). The CDR3 region has the DNA TGTGCCAGCAGTTTATTCGGGCAGGGAGAAGAGCAGTACTTC. Translation: CASSLFGQGEEQYF.

In its sample, this clonotype was seen many times. This chain uses TRBV20-1 with TRBJ2-3; 10 positions agree with TRBD2. The length of the CDR3 is 15 residues. The germline V gene has CDR1 DFQATT and CDR2 SNEGSKA (reference sequence). Trimming took 3 bases from V and 4 from J; bases not matched to a gene: 7. The CDR3 sequence: CSASPLAGKADTQYF. CDR3 DNA: TGCAGTGCTAGCCCACTAGCGGGAAAGGCAGATACGCAGTATTTT.